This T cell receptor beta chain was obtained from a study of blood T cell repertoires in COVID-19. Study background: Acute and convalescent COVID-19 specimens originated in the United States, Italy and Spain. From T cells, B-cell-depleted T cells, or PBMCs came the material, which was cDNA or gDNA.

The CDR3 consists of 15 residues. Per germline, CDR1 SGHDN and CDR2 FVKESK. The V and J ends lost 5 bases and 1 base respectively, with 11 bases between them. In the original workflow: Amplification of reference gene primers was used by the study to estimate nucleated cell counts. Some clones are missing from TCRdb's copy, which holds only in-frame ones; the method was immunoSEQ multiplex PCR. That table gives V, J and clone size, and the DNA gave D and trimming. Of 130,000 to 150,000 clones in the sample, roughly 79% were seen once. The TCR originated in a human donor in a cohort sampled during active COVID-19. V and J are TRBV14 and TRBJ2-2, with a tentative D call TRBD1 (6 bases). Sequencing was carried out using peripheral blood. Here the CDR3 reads CASSSQGLNTGELFF. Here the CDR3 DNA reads TGTGCCAGCAGCTCGCAGGGGCTGAACACCGGGGAGCTGTTTTTT.